This entry lists 24 T cell receptor beta chains sequenced from one sample in a study of blood T cell repertoires in COVID-19. Generated by immunoSEQ multiplex PCR, the TCRdb table keeps only in-frame clones and is missing some. This table has 240,000 or so clones, roughly 77% appearing once. The sample taken for sequencing was peripheral blood. Receptors were obtained from a woman aged 80 or over with acute or convalescent COVID-19.

The chain has TRBV3-1 (or the pseudogene TRBV3-2) and TRBJ2-1; 7 bases match TRBD1. The CDR3 runs to 13 residues. The germline CDR1 and CDR2 sequences are LGHDT and YNNKEL (reference sequence). Unmatched junction bases numbered 4, after V lost 3 bases and J lost 8 bases. CDR3 sequence (DNA): TGTGCCAGCAGCCACGGGACAGTCTATGAGCAGTTCTTC. It yields the protein CASSHGTVYEQFF.

The chain combines TRBV5-4 with TRBJ2-5, with D perhaps TRBD2 (7 bases). This CDR3 region has 15 residues. The V gene lost 4 bases and the J gene lost 1 base, with 14 bases spanning the gap. CDR1 is SGHNT and CDR2 is YYREEE in the germline V gene (reference sequence). The chain's CDR3 is CASSRGGGPQETQYF. The DNA for the CDR3 is TGTGCCAGCAGCCGGGGAGGGGGGCCCCAAGAGACCCAGTACTTC.

The gene calls are TRBV11-1 and TRBJ1-5; no definite D call. CDR1 and CDR2 from the germline V gene are SGHAT and FQDESV (reference sequence). This CDR3 region has 13 residues. Trimming removed 5 bases from V and 5 bases from J, with 10 bases in between. This CDR3 is CASSLAHDQPQHF. As DNA, the CDR3 is TGTGCCAGCAGCCTCGCGCACGATCAGCCCCAGCATTTT.

V and J are TRBV24-1 and TRBJ2-1, with 8 bases aligning to TRBD2. The CDR3 consists of 16 residues. J gave up 6 bases and V 4 bases, and 10 bases lay outside the gene matches. Germline V lookup: CDR1 KGHDR, CDR2 SFDVKD. The DNA for the CDR3 is TGTGCCACCAGTGACCCATACGCGGGGGGCCCCAATGAGCAGTTCTTC. Translation: CATSDPYAGGPNEQFF.

The chain carries TRBV7-7 and TRBJ2-4, with 11 bases lining up with TRBD1. Germline V gene sequence: CDR1 SSHAT, CDR2 FNYEAQ (reference sequence). V was clipped by 5 bases and J by 0 bases; unmatched bases: 9. This CDR3 is 18 amino acids long. The CDR3: CASSAGTGGFLAKNIQYF. The CDR3 region has the DNA TGTGCCAGCAGCGCCGGGACAGGGGGATTTCTAGCCAAAAACATTCAGTACTTC.

The chain joins TRBV5-4 to TRBJ1-1; D unclear. V lost 1 base and J lost 7, with 11 bases in between. From germline, CDR1 is SGHNT and CDR2 YYREEE (reference sequence). CDR3 size: 13 residues. CDR3 in amino acids: CASSLPRGNEAFF. For the CDR3, the DNA is TGTGCCAGCAGCTTGCCCCGGGGTAATGAAGCTTTCTTT.

The CDR3 DNA reads as TGTGCCAGTAGTATTGGGCAGGGGGGGAACACCGGGGAGCTGTTTTTT. It yields the protein CASSIGQGGNTGELFF. The chain carries TRBV19 and TRBJ2-2; maybe TRBD1 (7 bases). This CDR3 is built from 16 residues. The V and J ends lost 3 bases and 1 base respectively, with 12 bases between them. Germline V gene lookup returns CDR1 LNHDA and CDR2 SQIVND (reference sequence).

V gene TRBV2 combines with J gene TRBJ1-3; TRBD1 might be the D (6 bases). Germline V gene sequence: CDR1 SNHLY, CDR2 FYNNEI. CDR3 length: 18 residues. Between the trimmed V and J ends, which lost 2 bases and 0 bases, there was a span of 17 bases. CDR3: CASSEQGRGGSSGNTIYF. The CDR3 nucleotides are TGTGCCAGCAGTGAACAGGGCCGAGGGGGTAGCTCTGGAAACACCATATATTTT.

V is TRBV6-2 or TRBV6-3 and J is TRBJ2-4; D gene uncertain. Germline V CDR1 and CDR2: MNHEY, SVGEGT. The CDR3 has 16 amino acids. V lost 6 bases and J 3 bases, leaving 18 bases between the germline ends. The CDR3 spells CASSLQRGLGKNIQYF. The CDR3 nucleotides are TGTGCCAGCAGCCTCCAGCGAGGCTTGGGCAAAAACATTCAGTACTTC.

The chain links TRBV29-1 to TRBJ1-2, with 7 bases lining up with TRBD1. CDR1 and CDR2 (germline): SQVTM, ANQGSEA. Unmatched junction bases numbered 7, after V lost 4 bases and J lost 2 bases. The CDR3 covers 14 residues. This chain's CDR3 is CSVGGTARNYGYTF. The CDR3 DNA sequence: TGCAGCGTTGGGGGGACAGCTAGAAACTATGGCTACACCTTC.

The J gene is TRBJ1-3, the V gene TRBV10-3; possibly TRBD1 for D (6 bases). The CDR3 is 16 residues long. V shed 6 bases and J shed 0 bases, with 15 bases lying between them. From germline, CDR1 is ENHRY and CDR2 SYGVKD. In DNA form, the CDR3 reads TGTGCCATCAGGAGCATAACAGGGAGCTCTGGAAACACCATATATTTT. Translated, it gives CAIRSITGSSGNTIYF.

This clone was detected a few times. The sample has other DNA sequences that encode this CDR3 too. The chain employs TRBV6-5 and TRBJ1-2; TRBD1 aligns across 10 bases. After removal of 2 bases from V and 4 bases from J, the junction contained 7 bases not matched to a gene. CDR3 length equals 16 residues. CDR1 and CDR2 from the germline V gene are MNHEY and SVGAGI. Here the CDR3 reads CASSYTRTGGGYGYTF. Written as DNA, the CDR3 is TGTGCCAGCAGTTACACAAGGACAGGGGGTGGCTATGGCTACACCTTC.

This clone was seen a few times. CDR3 region: CASSVQGGTNEKLFF. The DNA for the CDR3 is TGTGCCAGCAGCGTACAGGGTGGAACTAATGAAAAACTGTTTTTT. The V and J genes are TRBV11-2 and TRBJ1-4; D is perhaps TRBD1 (6 bases). Germline values: CDR1 SGHAT, CDR2 FQNNGV. V lost 5 bases, J lost 1 base, and 11 bases lay in between. The CDR3 length is 15 residues.

The chain is built from TRBV7-8 and TRBJ2-3; D is possibly TRBD2 (7 bases). Between the trimmed V and J ends, which lost 1 base and 0 bases, there was a span of 11 bases. This CDR3 spans 16 amino acids. Germline loops: CDR1 SGHVS, CDR2 FQNEAQ. As DNA, the CDR3 is TGTGCCAGCAGCTTAGTAGGGGGGGGGAGCACAGATACGCAGTATTTT. As protein: CASSLVGGGSTDTQYF.

V gene TRBV5-1 combines with J gene TRBJ2-2, with D possibly matching TRBD2 (6 bases). Trimming shortened V by 2 bases and J by 0 bases, and 8 bases separated the two germline ends. This CDR3 has 15 residues. Germline values: CDR1 SGHRS, CDR2 YFSETQ. The CDR3 DNA sequence: TGCGCCAGCAGCTTTGGGGGGACGAACACCGGGGAGCTGTTTTTT. Its translation: CASSFGGTNTGELFF.

J is TRBJ2-3 and V is TRBV3-1 (or the pseudogene TRBV3-2); TRBD2 is a possible D gene (7 bases). The germline V and J ends were trimmed by 0 bases and 3 bases, with 19 bases remaining between them. CDR1 and CDR2 (germline): LGHDT, YNNKEL (reference sequence). The CDR3 covers 18 residues. For the CDR3, the DNA is TGTGCCAGCAGCCAAGAGCTAGGGGGGAGGGCAAGGACAGATACGCAGTATTTT. This gives the protein CASSQELGGRARTDTQYF.

This clone was recorded at least ten times. The chain carries TRBV4-1 and TRBJ2-3; 14 nucleotides match TRBD2. The CDR3 runs to 15 residues. Trimming cost V 4 bases and J 6 bases; bases outside gene matches: 3. Per the germline V gene, CDR1 is MGHRA and CDR2 is YSYEKL. This CDR3 is CASSLRLAGGDTQYF. The CDR3 DNA sequence: TGCGCCAGCAGCCTAAGACTAGCGGGAGGGGATACGCAGTATTTT.

The chain is built from TRBV18 and TRBJ2-2; 11 nucleotides match TRBD1. Per germline, CDR1 KGHSH and CDR2 LQKENI. V trimming: 0 bases; J trimming: 6 bases; junction bases outside the gene matches: 0. This CDR3 has 15 amino acids. CDR3: CASSPPGQGAGELFF. In DNA form, the CDR3 reads TGTGCCAGCTCACCACCGGGACAGGGGGCCGGGGAGCTGTTTTTT.

The chain links TRBV2 to TRBJ1-5; D gene unclear. This CDR3 has 16 residues. Germline-derived CDR1 and CDR2 are SNHLY and FYNNEI. V was trimmed by 1 base and J by 3 bases, leaving 13 bases between them. CDR3 sequence reads: CASSEVVVNLNQPQHF. The CDR3 nucleotides are TGTGCCAGCAGTGAAGTGGTAGTAAACCTCAATCAGCCCCAGCATTTT.

This chain connects TRBV6-2 or TRBV6-3 to TRBJ2-7; a weak D match, TRBD2 (6 bases). The CDR3 runs 15 residues. V lost 2 bases, J lost 7 bases, and 18 bases lay in between. Germline V gene data show CDR1 as MNHEY and CDR2 as SVGEGT. This CDR3 reads CASSYDGLITLEQYF. In DNA, the CDR3 is TGTGCCAGCAGTTACGACGGACTAATAACCTTGGAGCAGTACTTC.

This sequence joins TRBV5-4 and TRBJ1-2; TRBD1 agrees at 12 bases. This CDR3 has 16 amino acids. Germline CDR1 SGHNT, CDR2 YYREEE (reference sequence). The V gene end was trimmed by 5 bases and the J gene end by 4 bases; junction bases not matched to a gene: 9. The CDR3 protein is CASSSGTGGGGYGYTF. The DNA of the CDR3 is TGTGCCAGCAGTTCCGGGACAGGGGGCGGGGGCTATGGCTACACCTTC.

The rearrangement uses TRBV12-3 or TRBV12-4 and TRBJ2-5, with D possibly matching TRBD2 (6 bases). V lost 4 bases and J 5 bases, leaving 8 bases between the germline ends. This CDR3 contains 12 residues. The CDR3 loop reads CASSSREETQYF. Written as DNA, the CDR3 is TGTGCCAGCAGTTCCCGGGAGGAGACCCAGTACTTC.

The V call is TRBV6-5, the J call TRBJ1-1; possible D gene TRBD1, 5 bases. Germline V CDR1 and CDR2: MNHEY, SVGAGI. Trimming removed 4 bases at V and 11 bases at J, with 20 bases between. This CDR3 region has 14 residues. Here the CDR3 reads CASSSSIGGVLAFF. The DNA for the CDR3 is TGTGCCAGCAGTTCTTCAATAGGAGGGGTATTGGCTTTCTTT.

The DNA for the CDR3 is TGCGCCAGCACCCTAGCGGGAGGGCGAATTGGGGGGGAGCAGTACTTC. It translates to CASTLAGGRIGGEQYF. The chain uses TRBV5-1 and TRBJ2-7, with TRBD2 identical over 12 bases. Germline V gene data show CDR1 as SGHRS and CDR2 as YFSETQ. This CDR3 contains 16 residues. V shed 6 bases, J shed 7 bases, and the junction held 14 bases outside the gene matches.